This TCR beta chain was captured by sequencing in a study of blood T cell repertoires in COVID-19. Study context: Collection of acute and convalescent COVID-19 samples took place in the United States, Italy and Spain.

Original analysis: Amplification of reference gene primers provided the estimated nucleated cell counts. The protocol was immunoSEQ multiplex PCR, while the TCRdb copy is restricted to in-frame clones and leaves out a portion. V, J and clone size were drawn from that table, and D and trimming were deduced from the DNA. The data show fewer than 65,000 clones, around nine tenths seen once. The CDR3 is made up of 16 amino acids. Trimming at V came to 6 bases and at J to 3 bases, leaving 12 bases not matched to a gene. Germline CDR1 and CDR2: SGHNT and YENEEA. The chain is built from TRBV11-3 and TRBJ1-1; 8 bases map to TRBD1. Source material: peripheral blood. The origin of this receptor is a human donor in a cohort sampled during active COVID-19. This CDR3 reads CASSRDRGLLDTEAFF. In DNA, the CDR3 is TGTGCCAGCAGTAGAGACAGGGGTTTGTTGGACACTGAAGCTTTCTTT.